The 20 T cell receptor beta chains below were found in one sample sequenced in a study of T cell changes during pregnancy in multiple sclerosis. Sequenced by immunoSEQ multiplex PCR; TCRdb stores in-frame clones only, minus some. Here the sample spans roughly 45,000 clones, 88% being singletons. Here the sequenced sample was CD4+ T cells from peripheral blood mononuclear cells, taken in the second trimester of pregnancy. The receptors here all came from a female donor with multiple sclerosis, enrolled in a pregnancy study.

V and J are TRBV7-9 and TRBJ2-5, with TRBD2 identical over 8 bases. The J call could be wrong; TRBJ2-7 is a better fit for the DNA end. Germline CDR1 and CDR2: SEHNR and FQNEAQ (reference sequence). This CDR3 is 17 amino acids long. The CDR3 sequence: CASSSSGRGGRYYEQYF. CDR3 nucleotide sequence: TGTGCCAGCAGCTCCAGCGGTCGGGGGGGCCGATACTACGAGCAGTACTTC.

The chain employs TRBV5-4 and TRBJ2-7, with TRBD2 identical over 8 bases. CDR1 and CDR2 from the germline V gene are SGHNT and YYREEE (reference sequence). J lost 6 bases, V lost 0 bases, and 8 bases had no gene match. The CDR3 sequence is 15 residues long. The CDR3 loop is CASSLEAGGLSEQYF. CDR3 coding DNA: TGTGCCAGCAGCTTGGAGGCGGGAGGCCTCTCCGAGCAGTACTTC. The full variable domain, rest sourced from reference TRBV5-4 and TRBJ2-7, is ETGVTQSPTHLIKTRGQQVTLRCSSQSGHNTVSWYQQALGQGPQFIFQYYREEENGRGNFPPRFSGLQFPNYSSELNVNALELDDSALYLCASSLEAGGLSEQYFGPGTRLTVT.

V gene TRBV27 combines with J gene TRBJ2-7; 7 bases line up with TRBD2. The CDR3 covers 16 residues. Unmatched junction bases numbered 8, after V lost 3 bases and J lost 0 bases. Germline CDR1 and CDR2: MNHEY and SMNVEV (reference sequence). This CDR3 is CASSFFGSSGSYEQYF. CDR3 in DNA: TGTGCCAGCAGTTTTTTTGGGTCTAGCGGCTCCTACGAGCAGTACTTC.

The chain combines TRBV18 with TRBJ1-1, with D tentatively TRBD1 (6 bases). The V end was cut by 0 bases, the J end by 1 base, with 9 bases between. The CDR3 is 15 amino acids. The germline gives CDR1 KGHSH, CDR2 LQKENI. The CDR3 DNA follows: TGTGCCAGCTCACCACCGGCAGGGGCGAACACTGAAGCTTTCTTT. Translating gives CASSPPAGANTEAFF.

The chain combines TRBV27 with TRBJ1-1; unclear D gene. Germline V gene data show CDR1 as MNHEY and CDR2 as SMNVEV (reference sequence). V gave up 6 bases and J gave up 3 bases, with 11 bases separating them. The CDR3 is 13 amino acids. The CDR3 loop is CASSPLRDTEAFF. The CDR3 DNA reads TGTGCCAGCAGCCCCCTCCGGGACACTGAAGCTTTCTTT.

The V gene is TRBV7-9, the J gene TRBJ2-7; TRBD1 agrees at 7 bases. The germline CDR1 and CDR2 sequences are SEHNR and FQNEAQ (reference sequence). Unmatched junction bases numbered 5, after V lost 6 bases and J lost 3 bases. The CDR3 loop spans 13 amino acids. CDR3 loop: CASRLNRGYEQYF. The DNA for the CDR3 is TGTGCCAGCAGACTAAACAGGGGCTACGAGCAGTACTTC. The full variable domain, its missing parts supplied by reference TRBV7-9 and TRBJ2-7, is DTGVSQNPRHKITKRGQNVTFRCDPISEHNRLYWYRQTLGQGPEFLTYFQNEAQLEKSRLLSDRFSAERPKGSFSTLEIQRTEQGDSAMYLCASRLNRGYEQYFGPGTRLTVT.

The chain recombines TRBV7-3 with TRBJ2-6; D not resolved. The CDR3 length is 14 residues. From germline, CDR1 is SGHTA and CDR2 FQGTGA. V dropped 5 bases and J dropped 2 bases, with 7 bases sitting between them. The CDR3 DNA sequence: TGTGCCAGCAGCGAATTAGCTGGGGCCAACGTCCTGACTTTC. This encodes CASSELAGANVLTF. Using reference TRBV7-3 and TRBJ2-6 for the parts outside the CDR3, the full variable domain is GAGVSQTPSNKVTEKGKYVELRCDPISGHTALYWYRQSLGQGPEFLIYFQGTGAADDSGLPNDRFFAVRPEGSVSTLKIQRTERGDSAVYLCASSELAGANVLTFGAGSRLTVL.

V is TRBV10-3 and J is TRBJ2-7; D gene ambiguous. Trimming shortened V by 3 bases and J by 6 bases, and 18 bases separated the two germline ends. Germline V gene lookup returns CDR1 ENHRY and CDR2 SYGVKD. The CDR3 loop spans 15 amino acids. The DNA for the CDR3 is TGTGCCATCAGTGACTCTAGTAGGAGCTCTCGCGAGCAGTACTTC. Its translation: CAISDSSRSSREQYF.

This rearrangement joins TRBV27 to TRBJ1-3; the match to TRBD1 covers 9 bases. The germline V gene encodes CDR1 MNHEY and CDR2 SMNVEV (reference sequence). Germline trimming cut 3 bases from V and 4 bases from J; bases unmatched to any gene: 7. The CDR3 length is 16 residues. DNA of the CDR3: TGTGCCAGCAGTTTCACAGGGGGCGCATCAGGAAACACCATATATTTT. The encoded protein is CASSFTGGASGNTIYF.

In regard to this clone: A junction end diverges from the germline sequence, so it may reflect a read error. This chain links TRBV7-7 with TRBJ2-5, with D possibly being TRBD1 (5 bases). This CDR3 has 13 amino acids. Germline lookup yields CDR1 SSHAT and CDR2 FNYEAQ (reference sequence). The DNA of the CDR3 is TGTGCTAGCAGCTCAGGGTACCAAGAGACCCAGTACTTC. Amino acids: CASSSGYQETQYF.

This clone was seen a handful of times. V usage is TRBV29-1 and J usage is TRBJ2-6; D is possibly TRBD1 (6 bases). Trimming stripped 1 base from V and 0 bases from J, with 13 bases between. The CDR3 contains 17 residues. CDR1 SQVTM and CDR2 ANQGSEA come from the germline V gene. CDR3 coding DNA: TGCAGCGTTGAAGGCCCGGGGACAAGCTCTGGGGCCAACGTCCTGACTTTC. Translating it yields CSVEGPGTSSGANVLTF.

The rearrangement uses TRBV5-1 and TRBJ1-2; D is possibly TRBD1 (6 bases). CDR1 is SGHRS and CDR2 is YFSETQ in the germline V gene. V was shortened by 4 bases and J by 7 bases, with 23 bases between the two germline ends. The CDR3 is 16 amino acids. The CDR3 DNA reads TGCGCCAGCAGCCTGGGGGGCCACAGGGCCGTGTCTGGCTACACCTTC. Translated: CASSLGGHRAVSGYTF.

CDR3 in amino acids: CASSVVSQGRFLGFYGYTF. The CDR3 bases are TGTGCCAGCAGCGTAGTATCACAGGGGAGGTTTTTGGGGTTTTATGGCTACACCTTC. The chain combines TRBV9 with TRBJ1-2; 7 bases align to TRBD1. J gave up 5 bases and V 0 bases, and 19 bases lay outside the gene matches. CDR1 and CDR2 (germline): SGDLS, YYNGEE. This CDR3 is 19 amino acids long.

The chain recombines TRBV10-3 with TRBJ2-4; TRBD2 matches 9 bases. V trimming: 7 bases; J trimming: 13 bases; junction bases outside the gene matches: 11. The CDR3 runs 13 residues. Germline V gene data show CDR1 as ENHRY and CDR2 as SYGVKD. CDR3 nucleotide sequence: TGTGCCATCATGGAAGGGCGGGAGGGTCCACAGTACTTC. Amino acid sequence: CAIMEGREGPQYF.

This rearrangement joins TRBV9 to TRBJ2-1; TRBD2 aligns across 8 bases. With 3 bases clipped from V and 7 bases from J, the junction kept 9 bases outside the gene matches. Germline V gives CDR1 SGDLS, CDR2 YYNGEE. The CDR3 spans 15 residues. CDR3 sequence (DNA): TGTGCCAGCAGCGCTGACCCGGGACTAGGAAATGAGCAGTTCTTC. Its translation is CASSADPGLGNEQFF.

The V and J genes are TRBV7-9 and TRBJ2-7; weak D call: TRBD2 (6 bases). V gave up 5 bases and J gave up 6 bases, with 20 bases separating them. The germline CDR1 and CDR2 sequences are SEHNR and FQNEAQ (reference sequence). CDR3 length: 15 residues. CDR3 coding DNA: TGTGCCAGCAGCCACCCGGGGGATGCGGGGCTCGAGCAGTACTTC. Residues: CASSHPGDAGLEQYF.

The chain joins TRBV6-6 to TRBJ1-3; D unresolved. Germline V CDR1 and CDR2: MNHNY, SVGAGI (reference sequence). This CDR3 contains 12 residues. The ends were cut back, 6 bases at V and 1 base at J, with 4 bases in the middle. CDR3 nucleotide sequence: TGTGCCAGCAGAGCGTCTGGAAACACCATATATTTT. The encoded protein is CASRASGNTIYF.

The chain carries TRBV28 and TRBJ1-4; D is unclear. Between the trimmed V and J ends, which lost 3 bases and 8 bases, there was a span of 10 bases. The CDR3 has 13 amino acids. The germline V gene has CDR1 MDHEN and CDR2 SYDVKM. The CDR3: CASSFPGREKLFF. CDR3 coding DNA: TGTGCCAGCAGTTTCCCTGGGCGCGAAAAACTGTTTTTT.

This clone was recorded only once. CDR3 nucleotide sequence: TGTGCCAGCAGCCTGGACTGGGGTGAGCAGTTCTTC. Translation gives CASSLDWGEQFF. The chain recombines TRBV7-9 with TRBJ2-1, with D maybe TRBD2 (5 bases). CDR3 length equals 12 residues. The V gene's germline CDR1 is SEHNR and CDR2 FQNEAQ (reference sequence). The V end was cut by 5 bases, the J end by 9 bases, with 11 bases between.

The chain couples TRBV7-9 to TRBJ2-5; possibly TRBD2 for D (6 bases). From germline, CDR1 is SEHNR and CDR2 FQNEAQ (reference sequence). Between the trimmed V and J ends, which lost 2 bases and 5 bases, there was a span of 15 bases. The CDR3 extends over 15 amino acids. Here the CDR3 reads CASSLRGGPGETQYF. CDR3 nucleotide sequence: TGTGCCAGCAGCTTAAGGGGAGGCCCGGGGGAGACCCAGTACTTC.